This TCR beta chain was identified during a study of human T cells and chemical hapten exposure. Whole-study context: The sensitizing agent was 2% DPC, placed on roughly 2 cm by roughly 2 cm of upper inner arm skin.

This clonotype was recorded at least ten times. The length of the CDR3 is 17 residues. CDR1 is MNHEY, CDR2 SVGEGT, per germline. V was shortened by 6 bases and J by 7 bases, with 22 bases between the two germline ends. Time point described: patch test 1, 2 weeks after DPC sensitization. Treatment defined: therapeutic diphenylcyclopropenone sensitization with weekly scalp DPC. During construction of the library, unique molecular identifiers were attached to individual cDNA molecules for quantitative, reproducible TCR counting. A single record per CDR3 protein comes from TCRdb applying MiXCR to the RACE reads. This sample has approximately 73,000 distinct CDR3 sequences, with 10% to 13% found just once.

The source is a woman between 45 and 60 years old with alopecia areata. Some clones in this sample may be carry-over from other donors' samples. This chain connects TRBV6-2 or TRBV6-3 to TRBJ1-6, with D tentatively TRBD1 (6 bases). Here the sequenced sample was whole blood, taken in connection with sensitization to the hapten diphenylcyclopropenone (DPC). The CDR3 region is CASRETGTRLGNSPLHF. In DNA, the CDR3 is TGTGCCAGCAGAGAGACCGGGACACGACTCGGAAATTCACCCCTCCACTTT.